This entry lists 2 T cell receptor beta chains sequenced from one sample in a study of cytomegalovirus exposure and HLA in healthy donors. PCR involved 60 Vbeta and 13 Jbeta primers. Here immunoSEQ multiplex PCR was the method, and the copy in TCRdb shows in-frame clones only, minus some. The sample carries 120,000 to 150,000 clones, roughly 76% recorded once. Sequenced sample: PBMCs. The receptors come from a woman in her thirties or forties in good health and CMV-seronegative.

The chain employs TRBV10-3 and TRBJ1-1; 7 nucleotides line up with TRBD1. With 7 bases clipped from V and 0 bases from J, the junction kept 5 bases outside the gene matches. The CDR3 totals 14 residues. CDR1 and CDR2 from the germline V gene are ENHRY and SYGVKD. CDR3 amino acids: CAITNRGMNTEAFF. CDR3 DNA: TGTGCCATCACCAACAGGGGCATGAACACTGAAGCTTTCTTT.

This clone appeared a few times. The rearrangement uses TRBV5-1 and TRBJ2-2; possible D gene TRBD2, 5 bases. Germline CDR1 reads SGHRS; CDR2 reads YFSETQ. The ends were cut back, 0 bases at V and 7 bases at J, with 19 bases in the middle. This CDR3 region has 17 residues. CDR3 sequence (DNA): TGCGCCAGCAGCTTGGGTCGTGAGGGCGCGATTGTCGGGGAGCTGTTTTTT. This sequence encodes CASSLGREGAIVGELFF.